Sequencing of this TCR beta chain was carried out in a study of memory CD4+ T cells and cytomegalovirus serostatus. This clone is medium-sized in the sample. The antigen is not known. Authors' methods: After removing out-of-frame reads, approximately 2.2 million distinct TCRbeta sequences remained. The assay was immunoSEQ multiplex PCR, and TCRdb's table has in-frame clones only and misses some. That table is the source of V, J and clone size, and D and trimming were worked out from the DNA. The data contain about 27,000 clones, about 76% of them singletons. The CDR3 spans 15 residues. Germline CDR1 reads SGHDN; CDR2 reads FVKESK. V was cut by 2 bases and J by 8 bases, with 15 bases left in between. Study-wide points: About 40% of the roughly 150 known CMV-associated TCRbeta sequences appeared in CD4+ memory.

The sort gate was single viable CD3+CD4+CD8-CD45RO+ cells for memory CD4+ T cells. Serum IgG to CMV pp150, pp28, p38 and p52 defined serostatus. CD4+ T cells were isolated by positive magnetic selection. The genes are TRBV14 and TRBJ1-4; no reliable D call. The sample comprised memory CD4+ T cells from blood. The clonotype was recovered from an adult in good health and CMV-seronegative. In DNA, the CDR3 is TGTGCCAGCAGCCAACGGGCAGCTGCGGAGGAAAAACTGTTTTTT. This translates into CASSQRAAAEEKLFF.